These T cell receptor beta chains were read from a single sample in a study of early T cells in non-severe SARS-CoV-2 infection. MiXCR was run by TCRdb on the 5' RACE reads, yielding one entry per CDR3 protein. The table shows over 50,000 distinct CDR3 sequences, with 9.5% to 14% occurring only once. Sequenced material: whole blood. All receptors come from an adult who was a healthcare worker with PCR-confirmed SARS-CoV-2 infection or an uninfected control (not recorded which). The CDR3 runs from the conserved cysteine through the conserved F or W. A D gene is named only where the DNA matches it firmly. Expanded clones get a size class; other rows say once, few or many, or leave the size out.

clone size: many
V gene: TRBV6-1
J gene: TRBJ1-2
CDR3 length: 12
D gene: NA
CDR3 protein: CASSEAFYGYTF
CDR3 DNA: TGTGCCAGCAGTGAAGCCTTCTATGGCTACACCTTC

clone size: many
V gene: TRBV11-2
J gene: TRBJ2-2
CDR3 length: 16
D gene: TRBD1
CDR3 protein: CASSLATGGRTGELFF
CDR3 DNA: TGTGCCAGCAGCTTAGCGACAGGGGGCAGAACCGGGGAGCTGTTTTTT

clone size: many
V gene: TRBV20-1
J gene: TRBJ2-2
CDR3 length: 11
D gene: TRBD2
CDR3 protein: CSARAPSGLFF
CDR3 DNA: TGCAGTGCTAGAGCTCCTAGCGGGCTGTTTTTT

clone size: many
V gene: TRBV29-1
J gene: TRBJ1-2
CDR3 length: 16
D gene: TRBD1
CDR3 protein: CSVLEPGTGKNYGYTF
CDR3 DNA: TGCAGCGTTCTGGAACCCGGGACAGGGAAGAACTATGGCTACACCTTC

clone size: many
V gene: TRBV11-2
J gene: TRBJ1-1
CDR3 length: 15
D gene: NA
CDR3 protein: CASRNIPRGATEAFF
CDR3 DNA: TGTGCCAGCAGAAATATCCCAAGGGGGGCCACTGAAGCTTTCTTT

clone size: many
V gene: TRBV11-2
J gene: TRBJ2-5
CDR3 length: 16
D gene: NA
CDR3 protein: CASSLGRRGPQETQYF
CDR3 DNA: TGTGCCAGCAGCTTAGGTCGGCGGGGTCCACAAGAGACCCAGTACTTC

clone size: many
V gene: TRBV3-1
J gene: TRBJ1-3
CDR3 length: 15
D gene: NA
CDR3 protein: CASSQGTDSGNTIYF
CDR3 DNA: TGTGCCAGCAGCCAAGGGACCGACTCTGGAAACACCATATATTTT

clone size: NA
V gene: TRBV6-5
J gene: TRBJ1-1
CDR3 length: 14
D gene: NA
CDR3 protein: CASSYSEGFPEAFF
CDR3 DNA: TGTGCCAGCAGTTACTCGGAGGGCTTCCCTGAAGCTTTCTTT

clone size: many
V gene: TRBV7-2
J gene: TRBJ1-3
CDR3 length: 14
D gene: NA
CDR3 protein: CASRQGGSGNTIYF
CDR3 DNA: TGTGCCAGCAGACAGGGAGGCTCTGGAAACACCATATATTTT

clone size: many
V gene: TRBV6-2/TRBV6-3
J gene: TRBJ1-1
CDR3 length: 17
D gene: TRBD1
CDR3 protein: CASSYPGQGLVDTEAFF
CDR3 DNA: TGTGCCAGCAGTTACCCGGGACAGGGGTTAGTAGACACTGAAGCTTTCTTT

clone size: many
V gene: TRBV5-1
J gene: TRBJ2-3
CDR3 length: 12
D gene: NA
CDR3 protein: CASTLIGDTQYF
CDR3 DNA: TGCGCCAGCACCTTAATCGGCGATACGCAGTATTTT

clone size: many
V gene: TRBV10-2
J gene: TRBJ2-7
CDR3 length: 16
D gene: TRBD1
CDR3 protein: CASLRWGQAKNYEQYF
CDR3 DNA: TGCGCCAGCCTCCGGTGGGGACAGGCGAAGAATTACGAGCAGTACTTC

clone size: many
V gene: TRBV20-1
J gene: TRBJ2-7
CDR3 length: 12
D gene: NA
CDR3 protein: CSVIQGPYEQYF
CDR3 DNA: TGCAGTGTAATACAGGGACCCTACGAGCAGTACTTC

clone size: many
V gene: TRBV10-1
J gene: TRBJ1-1
CDR3 length: 14
D gene: NA
CDR3 protein: CATSSGGPNTEAFF
CDR3 DNA: TGCGCCACCTCGTCTGGAGGTCCTAACACTGAAGCTTTCTTT

clone size: few
V gene: TRBV20-1
J gene: TRBJ2-5
CDR3 length: 15
D gene: TRBD2
CDR3 protein: CSASPSGGTQETQYF
CDR3 DNA: TGCAGTGCAAGCCCTAGCGGGGGAACCCAAGAGACCCAGTACTTC

clone size: many
V gene: TRBV11-2
J gene: TRBJ2-2
CDR3 length: 16
D gene: NA
CDR3 protein: CASSFEGSRGLWELFF
CDR3 DNA: TGTGCCAGCAGCTTCGAAGGTTCGCGGGGACTCTGGGAGCTGTTTTTT

clone size: many
V gene: TRBV20-1
J gene: TRBJ1-1
CDR3 length: 12
D gene: NA
CDR3 protein: CSARLDTPEAFF
CDR3 DNA: TGCAGTGCTAGACTGGACACGCCCGAAGCTTTCTTT

clone size: many
V gene: TRBV5-6
J gene: TRBJ2-7
CDR3 length: 12
D gene: NA
CDR3 protein: CASSPAGVEQYF
CDR3 DNA: TGTGCCAGCAGCCCTGCCGGCGTCGAGCAGTACTTC

clone size: NA
V gene: TRBV30
J gene: TRBJ2-7
CDR3 length: 14
D gene: NA
CDR3 protein: CAWSPTALRYEQYF
CDR3 DNA: TGTGCCTGGAGTCCCACTGCCCTCAGATACGAGCAGTACTTC

clone size: many
V gene: TRBV4-2
J gene: TRBJ2-5
CDR3 length: 14
D gene: NA
CDR3 protein: CASSQDAVEGTQYF
CDR3 DNA: TGTGCCAGCAGCCAAGATGCCGTAGAGGGGACCCAGTACTTC

clone size: many
V gene: TRBV5-4
J gene: TRBJ2-1
CDR3 length: 15
D gene: TRBD2
CDR3 protein: CASAAGGLTYNEQFF
CDR3 DNA: TGTGCCAGCGCCGCGGGGGGGCTGACTTACAATGAGCAGTTCTTC

clone size: many
V gene: TRBV6-1
J gene: TRBJ2-3
CDR3 length: 17
D gene: NA
CDR3 protein: CASSRRTDPTSTDTQYF
CDR3 DNA: TGTGCCAGCAGTAGGAGGACAGACCCGACTAGCACAGATACGCAGTATTTT

clone size: many
V gene: TRBV7-2
J gene: TRBJ1-2
CDR3 length: 13
D gene: NA
CDR3 protein: CASSPGGGYGYTF
CDR3 DNA: TGTGCCAGCAGCCCCGGGGGAGGCTATGGCTACACCTTC

clone size: many
V gene: TRBV5-4
J gene: TRBJ1-1
CDR3 length: 15
D gene: NA
CDR3 protein: CASSLGHLGNTEAFF
CDR3 DNA: TGTGCCAGCAGCTTGGGACATCTGGGGAACACTGAAGCTTTCTTT

clone size: many
V gene: TRBV6-4
J gene: TRBJ2-6
CDR3 length: 16
D gene: NA
CDR3 protein: CASSDSSASGANVLTF
CDR3 DNA: TGTGCCAGCAGTGACTCGTCCGCTTCTGGGGCCAACGTCCTGACTTTC

clone size: many
V gene: TRBV15
J gene: TRBJ2-3
CDR3 length: 13
D gene: NA
CDR3 protein: CATSRGSVDTQYF
CDR3 DNA: TGTGCCACCAGCAGAGGGTCCGTAGATACGCAGTATTTT

clone size: NA
V gene: TRBV7-9
J gene: TRBJ2-1
CDR3 length: 13
D gene: NA
CDR3 protein: CASSQGSYNEQFF
CDR3 DNA: TGTGCCAGCAGCCAAGGGTCCTACAATGAGCAGTTCTTC

clone size: NA
V gene: TRBV29-1
J gene: TRBJ1-1
CDR3 length: 11
D gene: NA
CDR3 protein: CSFRGYTEAFF
CDR3 DNA: TGCAGCTTCAGGGGATATACTGAAGCTTTCTTT

clone size: NA
V gene: TRBV9
J gene: TRBJ2-7
CDR3 length: 14
D gene: NA
CDR3 protein: CASSPPGGYYEQYF
CDR3 DNA: TGTGCCAGCAGCCCGCCGGGCGGTTACTACGAGCAGTACTTC

clone size: many
V gene: TRBV20-1
J gene: TRBJ2-7
CDR3 length: 12
D gene: NA
CDR3 protein: CSARDAAYEQYF
CDR3 DNA: TGCAGTGCTAGAGACGCGGCCTACGAGCAGTACTTC

clone size: many
V gene: TRBV20-1
J gene: TRBJ2-1
CDR3 length: 13
D gene: NA
CDR3 protein: CSAREGPMREQFF
CDR3 DNA: TGCAGTGCTAGAGAGGGCCCCATGCGGGAGCAGTTCTTC

clone size: many
V gene: TRBV10-2
J gene: TRBJ1-4
CDR3 length: 13
D gene: NA
CDR3 protein: CASTRGEGEKLFF
CDR3 DNA: TGCGCCAGCACGAGGGGAGAAGGGGAAAAACTGTTTTTT

clone size: many
V gene: TRBV18
J gene: TRBJ2-3
CDR3 length: 15
D gene: NA
CDR3 protein: CASSPSRAGGDTQYF
CDR3 DNA: TGTGCCAGCTCACCGAGTAGGGCCGGGGGAGATACGCAGTATTTT

clone size: many
V gene: TRBV10-2
J gene: TRBJ1-1
CDR3 length: 13
D gene: NA
CDR3 protein: CASSVSRGTEAFF
CDR3 DNA: TGCGCCAGCAGTGTAAGCAGGGGCACTGAAGCTTTCTTT

clone size: many
V gene: TRBV30
J gene: TRBJ2-7
CDR3 length: 11
D gene: NA
CDR3 protein: CAWSVTDEQYF
CDR3 DNA: TGTGCCTGGAGTGTAACTGACGAGCAGTACTTC

clone size: few
V gene: TRBV6-2/TRBV6-3
J gene: TRBJ2-7
CDR3 length: 15
D gene: TRBD2
CDR3 protein: CASSSGLAAAYEQYF
CDR3 DNA: TGTGCCAGCAGTTCAGGACTAGCAGCGGCCTACGAGCAGTACTTC

clone size: few
V gene: TRBV29-1
J gene: TRBJ2-1
CDR3 length: 11
D gene: NA
CDR3 protein: CSVKRRDEQFF
CDR3 DNA: TGCAGCGTAAAGCGGCGGGATGAGCAGTTCTTC

clone size: NA
V gene: TRBV7-2
J gene: TRBJ2-7
CDR3 length: 12
D gene: NA
CDR3 protein: CASSYPGYEQYF
CDR3 DNA: TGTGCCAGCAGCTATCCGGGGTACGAGCAGTACTTC

clone size: many
V gene: TRBV7-9
J gene: TRBJ1-1
CDR3 length: 15
D gene: NA
CDR3 protein: CASSPPEIARLGAFF
CDR3 DNA: TGTGCCAGCAGCCCGCCCGAAATCGCGCGGCTGGGCGCTTTCTTT

clone size: NA
V gene: TRBV29-1
J gene: TRBJ2-5
CDR3 length: 15
D gene: NA
CDR3 protein: CSVEERGPYQETQYF
CDR3 DNA: TGCAGCGTTGAAGAGCGGGGGCCCTACCAAGAGACCCAGTACTTC

clone size: NA
V gene: TRBV19
J gene: TRBJ2-3
CDR3 length: 15
D gene: NA
CDR3 protein: CASSIMTGGTDTQYF
CDR3 DNA: TGTGCCAGTAGTATTATGACAGGCGGCACAGATACGCAGTATTTT

clone size: many
V gene: TRBV12-5
J gene: TRBJ2-2
CDR3 length: 14
D gene: TRBD1
CDR3 protein: CASALQGYTGELFF
CDR3 DNA: TGTGCTAGTGCCTTACAGGGGTACACCGGGGAGCTGTTTTTT

clone size: many
V gene: TRBV6-2/TRBV6-3
J gene: TRBJ2-3
CDR3 length: 15
D gene: TRBD2
CDR3 protein: CASNKLAVGTDTQYF
CDR3 DNA: TGTGCCAGCAACAAACTAGCGGTGGGCACAGATACGCAGTATTTT

clone size: many
V gene: TRBV20-1
J gene: TRBJ2-7
CDR3 length: 15
D gene: TRBD1
CDR3 protein: CSARDGGTGFYEQYF
CDR3 DNA: TGCAGTGCTAGAGATGGGGGGACAGGGTTCTACGAGCAGTACTTC

clone size: many
V gene: TRBV29-1
J gene: TRBJ1-1
CDR3 length: 14
D gene: NA
CDR3 protein: CSVGRDAAGTEAFF
CDR3 DNA: TGCAGCGTTGGTCGCGATGCGGCGGGCACTGAAGCTTTCTTT

clone size: few
V gene: TRBV6-4
J gene: TRBJ2-7
CDR3 length: 13
D gene: NA
CDR3 protein: CVSSENPQGEQYF
CDR3 DNA: TGTGTCAGCAGTGAAAACCCCCAGGGCGAGCAGTACTTC

clone size: many
V gene: TRBV18
J gene: TRBJ1-3
CDR3 length: 13
D gene: NA
CDR3 protein: CASSPLGSNTIYF
CDR3 DNA: TGTGCCAGCTCACCACTAGGATCAAACACCATATATTTT